Each of the 30 T cell receptor beta chains below was sequenced from the same sample in a study of shared clonotypes between healthy human individuals. Only CD45RO-negative cells positively selected for CCR7 counted as naive CD8 cells, so terminally differentiated effector memory CD45RA+ cells were excluded. The protocol was immunoSEQ multiplex PCR, while the TCRdb copy is restricted to in-frame clones and leaves out a portion. The data hold over 2 million clones, with less than 95% observed a single time. Material for sequencing was naive CD8+ T cells sorted from blood. These receptors were collected from a young man in good health.

This clone was picked up one time. CDR3 coding DNA: TGCGCCAGCAGCTTGGTCGGGGACAGGGTAGAAGATACGCAGTATTTT. Protein: CASSLVGDRVEDTQYF. This chain links TRBV5-1 with TRBJ2-3; 9 nucleotides agree with TRBD1. The J segment lost 5 bases and the V segment lost 0 bases, leaving 7 bases of the junction unmatched. The CDR3 covers 16 residues. CDR1 and CDR2 (germline): SGHRS, YFSETQ.

Comment on this clone: The same CDR3 arises from other DNA sequences in this sample as well. This sequence joins TRBV2 and TRBJ2-3, with 7 bases that match TRBD1. This CDR3 has 14 amino acids. CDR1 and CDR2 from the germline V gene are SNHLY and FYNNEI. V shed 8 bases, J shed 1 base, and the junction held 6 bases outside the gene matches. The CDR3 protein is CASPGQGGTDTQYF. DNA of the CDR3: TGTGCCAGCCCTGGCCAGGGGGGCACAGATACGCAGTATTTT.

As regards this clone: Other DNA sequences in this sample translate to the same CDR3. The V call is TRBV9, the J call TRBJ2-3; TRBD2 aligns across 9 bases. V was clipped by 2 bases and J by 2 bases; unmatched bases: 3. CDR3 length: 15 amino acids. CDR1 SGDLS and CDR2 YYNGEE come from the germline V gene. CDR3 in amino acids: CASSVSGSTTDTQYF. The CDR3 bases are TGTGCCAGCAGCGTTAGCGGGAGTACCACAGATACGCAGTATTTT. Variable domain in full (rest from reference TRBV9 and TRBJ2-3): DSGVTQTPKHLITATGQRVTLRCSPRSGDLSVYWYQQSLDQGLQFLIQYYNGEERAKGNILERFSAQQFPDLHSELNLSSLELGDSALYFCASSVSGSTTDTQYFGPGTRLTVL.

The sample holds a few counts of this clone. The chain links TRBV18 to TRBJ2-5; 8 nucleotides align to TRBD2. This CDR3 comprises 15 residues. Germline assignment: CDR1 KGHSH and CDR2 LQKENI. Trimming at V came to 8 bases and at J to 6 bases, leaving 14 bases not matched to a gene. The chain's CDR3 is CASHRSSGGPQTQYF. In DNA, the CDR3 is TGTGCCAGCCACCGGTCTTCGGGAGGGCCGCAGACCCAGTACTTC.

Only one count was recorded for this clone. The rearrangement joins TRBV18 to TRBJ2-3, with 7 bases that match TRBD1. Germline lookup yields CDR1 KGHSH and CDR2 LQKENI. Trimming removed 6 bases from V and 4 bases from J; junction bases left unmatched: 10. The CDR3 is 15 residues long. The CDR3 loop is CASSFRDRLSDTQYF. The DNA of the CDR3 is TGTGCCAGCTCGTTCCGGGACAGACTCTCAGATACGCAGTATTTT.

The V call is TRBV9, the J call TRBJ2-2; D gene uncertain. The CDR3 totals 13 residues. Deletions cut 4 bases from V and 6 bases from J, with 10 bases between. From germline, CDR1 is SGDLS and CDR2 YYNGEE. CDR3 amino acids: CASSRSHPGELFF. The CDR3, as DNA: TGTGCCAGCAGCAGGAGTCACCCCGGGGAGCTGTTTTTT.

Details on this clone: At one end the junction does not follow the germline gene, possibly because of a read error. V is TRBV11-2 and J is TRBJ2-7; 8 bases are a match to TRBD1. Germline V lookup: CDR1 SGHAT, CDR2 FQNNGV. CDR3 size: 14 residues. CDR3 loop: CASTLGQGSWEQYF. The CDR3 coding sequence is TGTGCCAGCACCTTAGGACAGGGTTCTTGGGAGCAGTACTTC. Full variable domain (remainder filled in from reference TRBV11-2 and TRBJ2-7): EAGVAQSPRYKIIEKRQSVAFWCNPISGHATLYWYQQILGQGPKLLIQFQNNGVVDDSQLPKDRFSAERLKGVDSTLKIQPAKLEDSAVYLCASTLGQGSWEQYFGPGTRLTVT.

This chain links TRBV27 with TRBJ2-7; possible D gene TRBD1, 6 bases. The CDR3 consists of 14 residues. The germline V gene has CDR1 MNHEY and CDR2 SMNVEV (reference sequence). Deletions cut 8 bases from V and 4 bases from J, with 18 bases between. The CDR3 DNA reads TGTGCCAGCTCACCCGGGCAGGGGTATTACGAGCAGTACTTC. It yields the protein CASSPGQGYYEQYF.

V usage is TRBV27 and J usage is TRBJ2-2, with TRBD2 matching 10 bases. Germline V CDR1 and CDR2: MNHEY, SMNVEV (reference sequence). The CDR3 has 15 amino acids. Trimming removed 4 bases from V and 8 bases from J; junction bases left unmatched: 7. Here the CDR3 reads CASSSSGGAGGELFF. The CDR3 nucleotides read TGTGCCAGCAGTTCGAGCGGGGGGGCCGGAGGGGAGCTGTTTTTT.

V gene TRBV18 combines with J gene TRBJ1-3; 7 bases align to TRBD1. Germline values: CDR1 KGHSH, CDR2 LQKENI. The ends lost 2 bases at V and 2 bases at J; junction bases unmatched: 3. The CDR3 contains 15 residues. The DNA for the CDR3 is TGTGCCAGCTCACCAAACAGGGGAACTGGAAACACCATATATTTT. Its protein product is CASSPNRGTGNTIYF.

Regarding this clone: The sample carries other DNA sequences with the same CDR3. The gene calls are TRBV10-3 and TRBJ2-7, with 7 bases identical to TRBD1. Germline-derived CDR1 and CDR2 are ENHRY and SYGVKD. CDR3 size: 13 residues. Germline trimming cut 2 bases from V and 2 bases from J; bases unmatched to any gene: 0. CDR3 in DNA: TGTGCCATCAGTGAGGACAGGGCCTACGAGCAGTACTTC. Amino acid sequence: CAISEDRAYEQYF.

In this sample, this clone turned up once. This chain uses TRBV14 with TRBJ2-2, with D hard to call. This CDR3 comprises 16 residues. CDR1 and CDR2 (germline): SGHDN, FVKESK. The germline V and J ends were trimmed by 0 bases and 2 bases, with 10 bases remaining between them. CDR3 bases: TGTGCCAGCAGCCAAGAAAGAACGAGCAACACCGGGGAGCTGTTTTTT. It encodes CASSQERTSNTGELFF.

The chain combines TRBV4-3 with TRBJ2-4, with D perhaps matching TRBD2 (6 bases). Per the germline V gene, CDR1 is LGHNA and CDR2 is YSLEER. Trimming took off 0 bases at V and 7 bases at J, with 19 bases between the two ends. CDR3 length equals 17 residues. CDR3 sequence reads: CASSQEIGGTDENIQYF. CDR3 DNA: TGCGCCAGCAGCCAAGAGATTGGCGGGACCGACGAGAACATTCAGTACTTC.

The gene calls are TRBV5-1 and TRBJ2-1; the D gene is possibly TRBD2 (5 bases). V lost 5 bases and J lost 3, with 15 bases in between. The CDR3 spans 15 residues. The germline CDR1 and CDR2 sequences are SGHRS and YFSETQ. This CDR3 reads CASSLVRGIYNEQFF. In DNA form, the CDR3 reads TGCGCCAGCAGTCTCGTCCGAGGGATCTACAATGAGCAGTTCTTC.

V is TRBV15 and J is TRBJ1-2, with D unresolved. Germline V gene data show CDR1 as LNHNV and CDR2 as YYDKDF (reference sequence). The V and J ends lost 0 bases and 2 bases respectively, with 10 bases between them. The CDR3 is 15 amino acids. The CDR3 sequence: CATSRDVGGNYGYTF. The DNA of the CDR3 is TGTGCCACCAGCAGAGATGTAGGAGGGAACTATGGCTACACCTTC.

This chain connects TRBV10-1 to TRBJ2-1, with a weak D call TRBD1 (5 bases). V was clipped by 5 bases and J by 4 bases, with 12 bases between them. This CDR3 region has 14 residues. CDR1 WNHNN and CDR2 SYGVQD come from the germline V gene (reference sequence). The CDR3 spells CASSNRPGYNEQFF. CDR3 sequence (DNA): TGCGCCAGCAGTAATCGACCAGGGTACAATGAGCAGTTCTTC.

This sequence joins TRBV11-3 and TRBJ2-3; D uncertain. V was pared by 3 bases and J by 5 bases, with 6 bases between. The germline CDR1 and CDR2 sequences are SGHNT and YENEEA. The length of the CDR3 is 12 residues. The CDR3 reads CASSFYGDTQYF. The CDR3 coding sequence is TGTGCCAGCAGCTTTTATGGAGATACGCAGTATTTT. Full variable domain (outside the CDR3, taken from reference TRBV11-3 and TRBJ2-3): EAGVVQSPRYKIIEKKQPVAFWCNPISGHNTLYWYLQNLGQGPELLIRYENEEAVDDSQLPKDRFSAERLKGVDSTLKIQPAELGDSAVYLCASSFYGDTQYFGPGTRLTVL.

This clone is a singleton in its sample. The chain uses TRBV6-5 and TRBJ1-6, with a possible D match to TRBD1 (5 bases). Germline CDR1 MNHEY, CDR2 SVGAGI. V was cut by 6 bases and J by 4 bases, with 10 bases left in between. The CDR3 is 14 amino acids. The CDR3 protein is CASSSSGYNSPLHF. As DNA, the CDR3 is TGTGCCAGCAGCTCCTCAGGGTATAATTCACCCCTCCACTTT.

This rearrangement joins TRBV10-3 to TRBJ2-7; D gene unclear. CDR1 ENHRY and CDR2 SYGVKD come from the germline V gene. V lost 0 bases and J 6 bases, leaving 6 bases between the germline ends. This CDR3 contains 12 residues. CDR3 sequence (DNA): TGTGCCATCAGTGAGTCGGAGATCGAGCAGTACTTC. Translated, it gives CAISESEIEQYF.

The chain has TRBV28 and TRBJ2-3, with D perhaps being TRBD1 or TRBD2 (5 bases each). The CDR3 covers 16 residues. Germline V gives CDR1 MDHEN, CDR2 SYDVKM. V was cut by 10 bases and J by 4 bases, with 24 bases left in between. CDR3 nucleotide sequence: TGTGCCATCACCTCCCCCAGGGAGCGAGTGGCAGATACGCAGTATTTT. It yields the protein CAITSPRERVADTQYF.

The V call is TRBV18, the J call TRBJ2-7; perhaps TRBD2 as D (7 bases). The CDR3 is made up of 17 amino acids. V was clipped by 6 bases and J by 1 base, with 22 bases between them. Germline values: CDR1 KGHSH, CDR2 LQKENI. The DNA of the CDR3 is TGTGCCAGCTCCCCCATGAAGGGGGAGGGCCTGTCCTACGAGCAGTACTTC. This sequence encodes CASSPMKGEGLSYEQYF.

Only one count was recorded for this clone. V usage is TRBV2 and J usage is TRBJ1-6; possible D gene TRBD1, 5 bases. V lost 3 bases, J lost 0 bases, and 15 bases lay in between. This CDR3 has 18 amino acids. Germline V gene lookup returns CDR1 SNHLY and CDR2 FYNNEI. The CDR3 DNA follows: TGTGCCAGCAGTGATAGTGTGGAGGGGAGCTCCTATAATTCACCCCTCCACTTT. It is translated as CASSDSVEGSSYNSPLHF.

The chain joins TRBV2 to TRBJ2-6; D not resolved. Trimming left V 3 bases short and J 2 bases short, with 8 bases between. The germline CDR1 and CDR2 sequences are SNHLY and FYNNEI. The CDR3 is made up of 15 amino acids. The CDR3 loop is CASSDLGTGANVLTF. CDR3 nucleotides: TGTGCCAGCAGTGATCTTGGAACTGGGGCCAACGTCCTGACTTTC.

The rearrangement links TRBV7-9 to TRBJ2-7; D is uncertain. The V gene lost 5 bases and the J gene lost 0 bases, with 11 bases spanning the gap. This CDR3 is 14 amino acids long. Looked up from germline, CDR1 is SEHNR and CDR2 is FQNEAQ (reference sequence). As DNA, the CDR3 is TGTGCCAGCAGCGTTCAGGAGAGCTCCTACGAGCAGTACTTC. Translated: CASSVQESSYEQYF.

The chain uses TRBV7-9 and TRBJ2-3; a weak D match, TRBD2 (5 bases). The V gene lost 5 bases and the J gene lost 2 bases, with 14 bases spanning the gap. The CDR3 spans 15 residues. Germline CDR1 and CDR2: SEHNR and FQNEAQ (reference sequence). Written as DNA, the CDR3 is TGTGCCAGCAGCCCGGACTGGATTGACACAGATACGCAGTATTTT. Protein: CASSPDWIDTDTQYF.

The chain carries TRBV27 and TRBJ1-4; TRBD1 matches at 8 bases. V was pared by 3 bases and J by 0 bases, with 3 bases of the junction left unmatched. The V gene's germline CDR1 is MNHEY and CDR2 SMNVEV (reference sequence). The CDR3 runs 16 residues. The CDR3 DNA reads TGTGCCAGCAGTTTGGTACAGGGGGCAACTAATGAAAAACTGTTTTTT. Translating gives CASSLVQGATNEKLFF.

The gene calls are TRBV6-6 and TRBJ2-5, with 9 bases lining up with TRBD2. The CDR3 is 12 residues long. J gave up 3 bases and V 11 bases, and 4 bases lay outside the gene matches. Germline CDR1 and CDR2: MNHNY and SVGAGI (reference sequence). The CDR3 spells CAGSGGEETQYF. The CDR3 DNA reads TGTGCCGGTAGCGGGGGAGAAGAGACCCAGTACTTC.

V and J are TRBV4-1 and TRBJ2-1, with TRBD2 identical over 7 bases. The CDR3 extends over 15 amino acids. After removal of 5 bases from V and 4 bases from J, the junction contained 8 bases not matched to a gene. Germline CDR1 and CDR2: MGHRA and YSYEKL. The chain's CDR3 is CASSTRDYPYNEQFF. DNA for the CDR3: TGCGCCAGCAGCACGAGGGACTACCCTTACAATGAGCAGTTCTTC.

The chain uses TRBV2 and TRBJ2-1, with 13 nucleotides matching TRBD2. V trimming: 6 bases; J trimming: 6 bases; junction bases outside the gene matches: 5. CDR3 length equals 15 residues. The germline CDR1 and CDR2 sequences are SNHLY and FYNNEI. The CDR3 nucleotides read TGTGCCAGCAGCTCTACTAGCGGGGGGGTCAATGAGCAGTTCTTC. Protein: CASSSTSGGVNEQFF. Using reference TRBV2 and TRBJ2-1 for the parts outside the CDR3, the full variable domain is EPEVTQTPSHQVTQMGQEVILRCVPISNHLYFYWYRQILGQKVEFLVSFYNNEISEKSEIFDDQFSVERPDGSNFTLKIRSTKLEDSAMYFCASSSTSGGVNEQFFGPGTRLTVL.

This chain connects TRBV7-2 to TRBJ1-5; D possibly corresponds to TRBD1 (5 bases). This CDR3 contains 15 residues. CDR1 SGHTA and CDR2 FQGNSA come from the germline V gene. Trimming removed 8 bases at V and 1 base at J, with 15 bases between. Written as DNA, the CDR3 is TGTGCCAGCGGAGCCGCGGGGGAAAGCAATCAGCCCCAGCATTTT. The encoded protein is CASGAAGESNQPQHF. The variable domain in full, with the rest retrieved from reference TRBV7-2 and TRBJ1-5, is GAGVSQSPSNKVTEKGKDVELRCDPISGHTALYWYRQSLGQGLEFLIYFQGNSAPDKSGLPSDRFSAERTGGSVSTLTIQRTQQEDSAVYLCASGAAGESNQPQHFGDGTRLSIL.